This T cell receptor beta chain is drawn from a study of metastatic and nonmetastatic thyroid tumors. General observations from the study: Malignant tumors reportedly showed significantly higher TCR beta diversity than benign nodules in both blood and tumor.

Per the germline V gene, CDR1 is DFQATT and CDR2 is SNEGSKA (reference sequence). The CDR3 length is 15 residues. Trimming took off 6 bases at V and 0 bases at J, with 14 bases between the two ends. To note about this clone: The antigen remains unidentified.

Original handling: The study took CDR3 differences across clinicopathological groups and made a distant-metastasis classifier for papillary thyroid cancer from them. TCRdb re-called the PCR reads via MiXCR. These V and J calls derive from TCRdb rather than the authors' analysis. This sample carries roughly 30,000 clones, over 20% of them seen once, and the ten largest clones take roughly 15%. Ahead of thyroid surgery, no patient had received treatment of any kind. The sequenced sample was blood. The rearrangement joins TRBV20-1 to TRBJ2-2; no firm D call. This TCR was sampled from a female donor with papillary thyroid cancer or a benign thyroid nodule (not recorded which). Some clones in this sample may be carry-over from other donors' samples. Here the CDR3 DNA reads TGCAGTGCCATCGACATAATCGCGAACACCGGGGAGCTGTTTTTT. It codes for CSAIDIIANTGELFF.